Here is one T cell receptor (beta chain) with its context. Sequencing used immunoSEQ multiplex PCR; TCRdb keeps in-frame clones, though not all of them. Found here are roughly 70,000 clones, around 92% of them singletons; the top ten hold less than 3.5%. The CDR3 is 15 residues long. CDR1 and CDR2 (germline): SGHTA, FQGNSA. The source of the sample is a study of T cells after somatic rescue of genetic block. The clonotype was recovered from a man aged 35 to 55. The material sequenced was peripheral blood mononuclear cells (PBMCs). The rearrangement joins TRBV7-2 to TRBJ2-5; 7 bases line up with TRBD2. The J call may not be correct, given that the DNA end is closer to TRBJ2-7. The CDR3 DNA reads TGTGCCAGCAGCATACTGGAGGGCGGGGGTTACGAGCAGTACTTC. Translation: CASSILEGGGYEQYF.